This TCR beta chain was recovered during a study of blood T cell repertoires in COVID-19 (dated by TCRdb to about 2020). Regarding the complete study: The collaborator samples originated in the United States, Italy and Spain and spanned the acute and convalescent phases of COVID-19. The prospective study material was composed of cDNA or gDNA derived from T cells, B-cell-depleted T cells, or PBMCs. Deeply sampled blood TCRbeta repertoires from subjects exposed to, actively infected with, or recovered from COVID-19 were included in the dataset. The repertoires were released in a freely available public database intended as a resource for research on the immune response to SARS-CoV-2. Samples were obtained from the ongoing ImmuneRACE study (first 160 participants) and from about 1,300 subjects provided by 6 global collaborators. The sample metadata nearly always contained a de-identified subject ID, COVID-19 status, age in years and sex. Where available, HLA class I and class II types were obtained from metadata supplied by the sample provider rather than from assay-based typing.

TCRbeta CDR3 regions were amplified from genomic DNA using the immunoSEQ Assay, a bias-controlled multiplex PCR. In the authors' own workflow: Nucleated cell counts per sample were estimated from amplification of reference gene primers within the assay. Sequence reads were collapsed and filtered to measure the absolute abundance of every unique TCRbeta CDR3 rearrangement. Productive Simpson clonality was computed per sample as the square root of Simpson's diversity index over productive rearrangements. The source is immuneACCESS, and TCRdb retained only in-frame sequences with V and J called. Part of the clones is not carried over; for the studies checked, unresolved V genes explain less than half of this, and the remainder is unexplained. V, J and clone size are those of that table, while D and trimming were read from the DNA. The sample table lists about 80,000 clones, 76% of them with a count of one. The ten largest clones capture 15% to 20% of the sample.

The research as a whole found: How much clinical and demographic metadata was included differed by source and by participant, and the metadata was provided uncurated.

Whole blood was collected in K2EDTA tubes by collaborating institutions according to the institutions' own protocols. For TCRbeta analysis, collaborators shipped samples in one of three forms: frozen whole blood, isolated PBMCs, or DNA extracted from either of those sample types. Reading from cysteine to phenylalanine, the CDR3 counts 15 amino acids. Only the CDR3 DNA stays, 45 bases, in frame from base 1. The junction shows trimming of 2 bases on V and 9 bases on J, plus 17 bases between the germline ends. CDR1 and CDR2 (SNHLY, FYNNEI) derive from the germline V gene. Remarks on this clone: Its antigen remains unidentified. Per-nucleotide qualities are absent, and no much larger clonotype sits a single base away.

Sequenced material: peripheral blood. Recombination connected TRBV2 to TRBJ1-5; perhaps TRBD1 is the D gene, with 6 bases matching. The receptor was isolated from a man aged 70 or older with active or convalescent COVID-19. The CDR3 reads CASSETTTGRMPQHF. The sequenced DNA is TGTGCCAGCAGTGAAACAACGACAGGCCGAATGCCCCAGCATTTT.